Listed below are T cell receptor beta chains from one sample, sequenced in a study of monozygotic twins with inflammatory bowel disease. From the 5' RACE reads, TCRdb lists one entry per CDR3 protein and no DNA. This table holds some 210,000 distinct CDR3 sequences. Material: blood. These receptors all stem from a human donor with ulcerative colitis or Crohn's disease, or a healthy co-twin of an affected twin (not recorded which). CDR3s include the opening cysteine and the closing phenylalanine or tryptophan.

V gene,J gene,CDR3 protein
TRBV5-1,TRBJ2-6,CASSSRDGGGANVLTF
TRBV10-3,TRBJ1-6,CATGTGPYSPLHF
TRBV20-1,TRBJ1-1,CSARDAANTEAFF
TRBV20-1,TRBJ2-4,CSARVVSRAGGVQYF
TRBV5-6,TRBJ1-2,CASSPRANYGYTF
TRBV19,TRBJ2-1,CASSLTSGPLNEQFF
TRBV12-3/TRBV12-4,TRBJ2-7,CASTKGGDEQYF
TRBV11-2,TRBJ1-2,CASSLGSSARGYTF
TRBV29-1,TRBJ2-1,CSVEEGKGSSYNEQFF
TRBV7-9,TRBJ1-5,CASSLDRGNQPQHF
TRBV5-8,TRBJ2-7,CASRKGRETYEQYF
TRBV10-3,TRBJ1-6,CAISGEGSPLHF
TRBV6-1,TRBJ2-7,CASREGQLYEQYF
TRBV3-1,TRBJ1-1,CASSRQGITEAFF
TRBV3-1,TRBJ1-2,CASSQGRGTVYYGYTF
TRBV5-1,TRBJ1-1,CASSLFVGKVASEAFF
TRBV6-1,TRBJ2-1,CAGRDTQPGNEQFF
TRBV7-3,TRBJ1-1,CASSLLGSLNTEAFF
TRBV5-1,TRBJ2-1,CASSSLPAGEHEQFF
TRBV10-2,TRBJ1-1,CASIGTENTEAFF
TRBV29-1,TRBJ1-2,CSVEQGLYYGYTF
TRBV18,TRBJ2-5,CASRRQIQETQYF
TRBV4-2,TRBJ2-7,CASSQHIGTGQSYEQYF
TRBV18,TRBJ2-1,CASSPPRWRALWNEQFF
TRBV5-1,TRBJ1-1,CASRYATGGNTEAFF
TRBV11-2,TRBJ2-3,CASSKNRAVSTDTQYF
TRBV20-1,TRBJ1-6,CSARDPTRAPYNSPLHF
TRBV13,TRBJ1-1,CASSARDREESEAFF
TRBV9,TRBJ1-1,CASSPQGHVRGEAFF
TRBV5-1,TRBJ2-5,CASSPDRRWYF
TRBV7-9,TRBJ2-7,CASSSLGYEQYF
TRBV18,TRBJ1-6,CASSPLPITNSPLHF
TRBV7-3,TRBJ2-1,CASSPGLAGGQQFF
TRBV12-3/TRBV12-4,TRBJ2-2,CASSSGTPNTGELFF
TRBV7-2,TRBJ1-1,CASSTRGVATEAFF
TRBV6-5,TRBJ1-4,CASSYSTATSDEKLFF
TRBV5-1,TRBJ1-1,CASRGQAREEAFF
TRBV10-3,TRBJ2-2,CATKGAGDTGELFF
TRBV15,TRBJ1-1,CATSHRRNTEAFF
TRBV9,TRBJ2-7,CASSVGVVGPYEQYF
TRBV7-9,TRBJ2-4,CASSFRAADIQYF
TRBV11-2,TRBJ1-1,CASSFSGGHRSDHYLNTEAFF
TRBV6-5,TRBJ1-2,CASSYSGRGQTGGYTF
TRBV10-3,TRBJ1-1,CAISDPGSTTEAFF
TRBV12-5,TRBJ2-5,CASGRWGKGQLRETQYF
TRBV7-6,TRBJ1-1,CASSPPPGWNTEAFF
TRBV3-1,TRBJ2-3,CASSQWDGTDTQYF
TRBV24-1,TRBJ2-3,CATSDSKGRTDTQYF
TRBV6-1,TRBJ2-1,CASPSGGAVREQFF
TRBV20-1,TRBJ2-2,CSAYTTSPSSAGELFF
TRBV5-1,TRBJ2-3,CASSPIGETDTQYF